The 8 T cell receptor beta chains below come from one sample, sequenced in a study of CD4 T cells in relation to SARS-CoV-2 and coronaviruses. Before the COVID-19 pandemic, during about 2010-2019, CD4+ T cells were taken from unexposed donors. After nine to ten days of culture, CD4+ T cells were isolated. These receptors' targets are unknown. Produced via immunoSEQ multiplex PCR; TCRdb's table is partial and in-frame only. The data show under 20,000 clones, roughly 77% seen once. Sequenced material: CD4+ T cells from PBMCs, cultured in vitro. The receptors were sampled from a human donor in good health.

The genes are TRBV2 and TRBJ1-5; 9 nucleotides match TRBD1. The CDR3 extends over 13 amino acids. Looked up from germline, CDR1 is SNHLY and CDR2 is FYNNEI. Trimming removed 6 bases from V and 5 bases from J; junction bases left unmatched: 2. CDR3 loop: CASSGDRDQPQHF. The CDR3 DNA sequence: TGTGCCAGCAGCGGGGACAGGGATCAGCCCCAGCATTTT. Combining the CDR3 with reference TRBV2 and TRBJ1-5 gives the whole variable domain EPEVTQTPSHQVTQMGQEVILRCVPISNHLYFYWYRQILGQKVEFLVSFYNNEISEKSEIFDDQFSVERPDGSNFTLKIRSTKLEDSAMYFCASSGDRDQPQHFGDGTRLSIL.

This chain links TRBV2 with TRBJ2-3; perhaps TRBD1 as D (7 bases). CDR1 is SNHLY, CDR2 FYNNEI, per germline. The V gene lost 6 bases and the J gene lost 2 bases, with 12 bases spanning the gap. This CDR3 is built from 14 residues. CDR3 residues: CASRRDSYTDTQYF. DNA for the CDR3: TGTGCCAGCAGGCGGGACAGCTACACAGATACGCAGTATTTT.

The J gene is TRBJ1-6, the V gene TRBV5-1, with a tentative D call TRBD1 (5 bases). The germline CDR1 and CDR2 sequences are SGHRS and YFSETQ. Trimming shortened V by 5 bases and J by 5 bases, and 8 bases separated the two germline ends. The CDR3 is 13 residues long. The DNA for the CDR3 is TGCGCCAGCAGGGGGACGGATAATTCACCCCTCCACTTT. This translates into CASRGTDNSPLHF.

This rearrangement joins TRBV3-1 (or the pseudogene TRBV3-2) to TRBJ2-7, with 14 bases lining up with TRBD2. Germline V gene data show CDR1 as LGHDT and CDR2 as YNNKEL (reference sequence). V lost 4 bases to trimming and J lost 6 bases; unmatched junction nucleotides: 5. The CDR3 is 15 amino acids. CDR3 sequence (DNA): TGTGCCAGCAGCCCTGGGACTAGCGGGAGAAGCGAGCAGTACTTC. This translates into CASSPGTSGRSEQYF.

The gene calls are TRBV14 and TRBJ1-3; weak D call: TRBD1 (5 bases). Trimming removed 4 bases from V and 0 bases from J, with 16 bases in between. The CDR3 runs 17 residues. Germline V gene lookup returns CDR1 SGHDN and CDR2 FVKESK. The DNA for the CDR3 is TGTGCCAGCAGCCTCACCGGGGGACTCAACTCTGGAAACACCATATATTTT. This encodes CASSLTGGLNSGNTIYF. The full variable domain, in which reference TRBV14 and TRBJ1-3 provide the parts outside the CDR3, is EAGVTQFPSHSVIEKGQTVTLRCDPISGHDNLYWYRRVMGKEIKFLLHFVKESKQDESGMPNNRFLAERTGGTYSTLKVQPAELEDSGVYFCASSLTGGLNSGNTIYFGEGSWLTVV.

This chain uses TRBV28 with TRBJ1-5, with TRBD1 as a possible D gene (6 bases). Germline lookup yields CDR1 MDHEN and CDR2 SYDVKM. Trimming left V 3 bases short and J 6 bases short, with 18 bases between. This CDR3 spans 16 amino acids. In DNA, the CDR3 is TGTGCCAGCAGTTTTACAACCCCGGACAGTTTTCAGCCCCAGCATTTT. It yields the protein CASSFTTPDSFQPQHF.

This chain uses TRBV25-1 with TRBJ2-1; D not resolved. Germline V lookup: CDR1 MGHDK, CDR2 SYGVNS. V was pared by 3 bases and J by 4 bases, with 7 bases between. The CDR3 runs 13 residues. CDR3 DNA: TGTGCCAGCAGTGAGTTACATTACAATGAGCAGTTCTTC. As protein: CASSELHYNEQFF.

V gene TRBV7-2 combines with J gene TRBJ2-1; 9 nucleotides agree with TRBD2. CDR3 length: 15 amino acids. CDR1 is SGHTA and CDR2 is FQGNSA in the germline V gene. V was pared by 0 bases and J by 8 bases, with 5 bases of the junction left unmatched. CDR3 sequence: CASSLASGSLDEQFF. CDR3 DNA sequence: TGTGCCAGCAGCTTAGCTAGCGGGAGTCTGGATGAGCAGTTCTTC.